The 28 T cell receptor beta chains in this list originate from one sample, sequenced in a study of cytotoxic CD8 clonotypes in ibrutinib-treated CLL. The protocol was immunoSEQ multiplex PCR, while the TCRdb copy is restricted to in-frame clones and leaves out a portion. The sample has around 200,000 clones, over 65% seen once; the top ten hold roughly 6.4%. The sequences come from PBMCs, collected after 12 months of ibrutinib treatment. The receptors derive from a human donor with chronic lymphocytic leukemia.

This clone was counted once. V usage is TRBV18 and J usage is TRBJ2-7, with 7 bases lining up with TRBD1. Germline CDR1 KGHSH, CDR2 LQKENI. The CDR3 runs to 16 residues. V dropped 0 bases and J dropped 0; count of bases not matched to a gene: 5. In nucleotides, the CDR3 is TGTGCCAGCTCACCACCGACAGGGAAAAGCTCCTACGAGCAGTACTTC. As protein: CASSPPTGKSSYEQYF.

This clone occurred once. The chain links TRBV5-3 to TRBJ1-5, with D perhaps TRBD1 (6 bases). TRBV5-3 is an open reading frame whose function is uncertain. The CDR3 has 21 amino acids. The V gene lost 2 bases and the J gene lost 0 bases, with 27 bases spanning the gap. The chain's CDR3 is CARSFSSSRGRGEHSNQPQHF. The CDR3 bases are TGTGCCAGAAGCTTTTCCAGCTCGCGGGGCAGGGGTGAACATAGCAATCAGCCCCAGCATTTT.

This clone was counted only a few times. This chain joins TRBV30 and TRBJ1-4; possible D gene TRBD1, 6 bases. CDR3 size: 13 residues. Germline loops: CDR1 GTSNPN, CDR2 SVGIG (reference sequence). Trimming cost V 5 bases and J 4 bases, with 11 bases left between them. CDR3 amino acids: CAWSGQINEKLFF. CDR3 nucleotide sequence: TGTGCCTGGTCGGGACAAATTAATGAAAAACTGTTTTTT.

V gene TRBV19 combines with J gene TRBJ1-1; D not certain. V lost 7 bases and J lost 4, with 10 bases in between. The germline CDR1 and CDR2 sequences are LNHDA and SQIVND (reference sequence). The CDR3 totals 12 residues. CDR3 sequence (DNA): TGTGCCAGTAATCAGGCAGGCACTGAAGCTTTCTTT. It encodes CASNQAGTEAFF.

This clone was seen a few times. V and J are TRBV6-6 and TRBJ1-4, with D perhaps matching TRBD1 (5 bases). The CDR3 is 15 residues long. V was trimmed by 6 bases and J by 8 bases, leaving 19 bases between them. From germline, CDR1 is MNHNY and CDR2 SVGAGI (reference sequence). CDR3 DNA sequence: TGTGCCAGCAGCTCCTCCGGGGCCTACGGAGAAAAACTGTTTTTT. Translation gives CASSSSGAYGEKLFF.

J is TRBJ2-1 and V is TRBV29-1; maybe TRBD1 (5 bases). The CDR3 extends over 13 amino acids. Germline CDR1 and CDR2: SQVTM and ANQGSEA. Trimming took off 8 bases at V and 7 bases at J, with 18 bases between the two ends. The CDR3 protein is CSPFDSFRNEQFF. The CDR3 DNA sequence: TGCAGCCCCTTCGACAGTTTCAGGAATGAGCAGTTCTTC.

Note on this clone: An end of the junction differs from the germline gene, which may be a read error. The V and J genes are TRBV4-3 and TRBJ2-5; TRBD1 aligns across 8 bases. The CDR3 has 15 residues. The germline CDR1 and CDR2 sequences are LGHNA and YSLEER. The chain's CDR3 is CASSQELGQGGKLHF. The CDR3 DNA sequence: TGCGCCAGCAGCCAAGAACTAGGACAGGGAGGAAAGTTACACTTC.

V usage is TRBV11-2 and J usage is TRBJ1-1; D unclear. CDR1 and CDR2 (germline): SGHAT, FQNNGV. This CDR3 has 13 residues. V lost 3 bases, J lost 3 bases, and 8 bases lay in between. The CDR3 nucleotides read TGTGCCAGCAGCTTCATTAGGGACACTGAAGCTTTCTTT. Protein sequence: CASSFIRDTEAFF.

The chain combines TRBV19 with TRBJ1-1; D gene unclear. This CDR3 comprises 12 residues. The V gene's germline CDR1 is LNHDA and CDR2 SQIVND (reference sequence). V was pared by 3 bases and J by 11 bases, with 13 bases between. DNA for the CDR3: TGTGCCAGTAGTATGGGCATCGTCACGGCTTTCTTT. Protein: CASSMGIVTAFF.

This clone was counted a single time. Written as DNA, the CDR3 is TGTGCCAGTAGTAAAGGCAATCAGCCCCAGCATTTT. This translates into CASSKGNQPQHF. V usage is TRBV19 and J usage is TRBJ1-5, with D unresolved. V lost 4 bases, J lost 2 bases, and 3 bases lay in between. The CDR3 runs to 12 residues. The germline gives CDR1 LNHDA, CDR2 SQIVND (reference sequence).

V is TRBV18 and J is TRBJ2-1; no definite D call. CDR3 length: 13 amino acids. V was trimmed by 3 bases and J by 6 bases, leaving 9 bases between them. The V gene's germline CDR1 is KGHSH and CDR2 LQKENI. CDR3 nucleotides: TGTGCCAGCTCACCGGTACCGGGCAATGAGCAGTTCTTC. It codes for CASSPVPGNEQFF.

The chain links TRBV7-6 to TRBJ2-5; D is unresolved. CDR1 and CDR2 (germline): SGHVS, FNYEAQ. The CDR3 runs 13 residues. The V and J ends lost 8 bases and 4 bases respectively, with 14 bases between them. The CDR3 bases are TGTGCCAGCTCCTCGGGTAGCTCAGAGACCCAGTACTTC. Its protein product is CASSSGSSETQYF.

The chain carries TRBV9 and TRBJ2-3; 8 nucleotides agree with TRBD2. The CDR3 runs 13 residues. Trimming at V came to 3 bases and at J to 6 bases, leaving 3 bases not matched to a gene. Germline V lookup: CDR1 SGDLS, CDR2 YYNGEE. CDR3 protein: CASSGTSLDTQYF. As DNA, the CDR3 is TGTGCCAGCAGCGGGACTAGCTTGGATACGCAGTATTTT.

V and J are TRBV30 and TRBJ1-5; D unresolved. The ends were cut back, 4 bases at V and 8 bases at J, with 15 bases in the middle. The germline CDR1 and CDR2 sequences are GTSNPN and SVGIG (reference sequence). This CDR3 region has 13 residues. The CDR3 loop is CAWMARFSEPQHF. For the CDR3, the DNA is TGTGCCTGGATGGCCCGATTCTCTGAGCCCCAGCATTTT.

The chain employs TRBV27 and TRBJ1-5; D may be TRBD1 (6 bases). Trimming took off 4 bases at V and 6 bases at J, with 19 bases between the two ends. CDR1 and CDR2 from the germline V gene are MNHEY and SMNVEV (reference sequence). There are 16 residues in the CDR3. The chain's CDR3 is CASSSGGQWMGQPQHF. CDR3 coding DNA: TGTGCCAGCAGTTCGGGGGGACAATGGATGGGTCAGCCCCAGCATTTT.

The chain joins TRBV5-4 to TRBJ2-7, with 7 bases that match TRBD2. The CDR3 loop spans 14 amino acids. V trimming: 1 base; J trimming: 6 bases; junction bases outside the gene matches: 7. Germline V gene lookup returns CDR1 SGHNT and CDR2 YYREEE (reference sequence). CDR3 DNA sequence: TGTGCCAGCAGCTTGACTAGCGAGAACAGCGAGCAGTACTTC. Translated: CASSLTSENSEQYF.

The chain has TRBV6-5 and TRBJ2-1; D is unclear. Germline CDR1 reads MNHEY; CDR2 reads SVGAGI. The CDR3 has 11 residues. The germline V and J ends were trimmed by 2 bases and 11 bases, with 7 bases remaining between them. The CDR3 coding sequence is TGTGCCAGCAGTTACCAAACGAAGCAGTTCTTC. Its protein is CASSYQTKQFF.

V usage is TRBV7-2 and J usage is TRBJ2-5; possible D gene TRBD2, 6 bases. CDR1 and CDR2 from the germline V gene are SGHTA and FQGNSA. V lost 1 base and J 2 bases, leaving 11 bases between the germline ends. CDR3 length: 15 residues. In DNA form, the CDR3 reads TGTGCCAGCAGCTTAGAAGCCCTAGCGCAAGAGACCCAGTACTTC. It translates to CASSLEALAQETQYF. Drawing the rest from reference TRBV7-2 and TRBJ2-5, the complete variable domain is GAGVSQSPSNKVTEKGKDVELRCDPISGHTALYWYRQSLGQGLEFLIYFQGNSAPDKSGLPSDRFSAERTGGSVSTLTIQRTQQEDSAVYLCASSLEALAQETQYFGPGTRLLVL.

In its sample, this clone was seen a few times. The chain uses TRBV19 and TRBJ2-1; possible D gene TRBD2, 6 bases. The CDR3 has 14 amino acids. The V gene lost 6 bases and the J gene lost 3 bases, with 12 bases spanning the gap. Germline V gives CDR1 LNHDA, CDR2 SQIVND (reference sequence). For the CDR3, the DNA is TGTGCCAGTAGCTGGCGGGGCCACTACAATGAGCAGTTCTTC. Its translation: CASSWRGHYNEQFF.

This clone came up a few times. The J gene is TRBJ1-5, the V gene TRBV18, with D unresolved. Germline V gives CDR1 KGHSH, CDR2 LQKENI. The V end lost 4 bases, the J end lost 2 bases, and 18 bases lay between the germline ends. The CDR3 length is 17 residues. The CDR3 nucleotides are TGTGCCAGCTCACTGGACCGGGTGTGGGCTGGCAATCAGCCCCAGCATTTT. It yields the protein CASSLDRVWAGNQPQHF.

This clone showed up just a few times. This specimen includes other DNA sequences encoding the same CDR3. The chain couples TRBV4-3 to TRBJ2-7; the match to TRBD1 covers 8 bases. V shed 1 base and J 4 bases; nucleotides not matched to a gene: 3. The CDR3 contains 14 residues. Per germline, CDR1 LGHNA and CDR2 YSLEER. The CDR3 DNA is TGCGCCAGCAGCCAAGGGCAGGGGGCTTACGAGCAGTACTTC. Translation gives CASSQGQGAYEQYF.

The rearrangement uses TRBV28 and TRBJ1-2; 8 bases agree with TRBD1. Trimming took 5 bases from V and 5 from J; bases not matched to a gene: 10. The CDR3 covers 15 residues. CDR1 is MDHEN, CDR2 SYDVKM, per germline. Written as DNA, the CDR3 is TGTGCCAGCAGTCCAACGGACAGGGTAGGGTATGGCTACACCTTC. Translated: CASSPTDRVGYGYTF.

This clone was seen only a few times. The chain recombines TRBV30 with TRBJ1-1; a possible D gene is TRBD1 (5 bases). The length of the CDR3 is 14 residues. Germline CDR1 is GTSNPN and CDR2 is SVGIG (reference sequence). V lost 8 bases to trimming and J lost 7 bases, with 23 bases between them. In nucleotides, the CDR3 is TGTGCCAAAGACCGGGACTTTTTAGTAAGTGAAGCTTTCTTT. It specifies CAKDRDFLVSEAFF.

The J gene is TRBJ1-2, the V gene TRBV6-5; D is uncertain. This CDR3 has 14 amino acids. The germline V gene has CDR1 MNHEY and CDR2 SVGAGI. Trimming cost V 6 bases and J 7 bases, with 18 bases left between them. The DNA of the CDR3 is TGTGCCAGCAGGGCCCCAACTCGTTCGGGTGGCTACACCTTC. It encodes CASRAPTRSGGYTF.

This clone was counted between two and nine times. V is TRBV15 and J is TRBJ1-2; D unresolved. CDR1 and CDR2 (germline): LNHNV, YYDKDF (reference sequence). This CDR3 has 15 amino acids. V was trimmed by 0 bases and J by 3 bases, leaving 11 bases between them. Here the CDR3 DNA reads TGTGCCACCAGCAGAGATCGTGCAGGAGACTATGGCTACACCTTC. This sequence encodes CATSRDRAGDYGYTF. Using reference TRBV15 and TRBJ1-2 for the parts outside the CDR3, the full variable domain is DAMVIQNPRYQVTQFGKPVTLSCSQTLNHNVMYWYQQKSSQAPKLLFHYYDKDFNNEADTPDNFQSRRPNTSFCFLDIRSPGLGDTAMYLCATSRDRAGDYGYTFGSGTRLTVV.

The chain uses TRBV7-8 and TRBJ2-7; 8 nucleotides match TRBD2. With V trimmed by 5 bases and J by 2 bases, 8 bases remained unmatched. The CDR3 runs to 15 residues. The germline CDR1 and CDR2 sequences are SGHVS and FQNEAQ. The DNA of the CDR3 is TGTGCCAGCAGCCCCGGGACTAGTTGGACCTACGAGCAGTACTTC. This codes for CASSPGTSWTYEQYF.

V usage is TRBV10-3 and J usage is TRBJ2-7; 9 bases fit TRBD1. The ends lost 3 bases at V and 2 bases at J; junction bases unmatched: 5. In germline, CDR1 is ENHRY, CDR2 SYGVKD. CDR3 length equals 15 residues. CDR3 protein: CAISEADRGPYEQYF. CDR3 DNA sequence: TGTGCCATCAGTGAAGCGGACAGGGGTCCCTACGAGCAGTACTTC.

The CDR3 is CASSPGGTSGRLYNEQFF. DNA of the CDR3: TGTGCCAGCAGCCCCGGGGGGACTAGCGGGAGGTTGTACAATGAGCAGTTCTTC. The rearrangement links TRBV7-3 to TRBJ2-1; 15 bases are shared with TRBD2. Trimming at V came to 5 bases and at J to 4 bases, leaving 9 bases not matched to a gene. The germline V gene encodes CDR1 SGHTA and CDR2 FQGTGA. The CDR3 is made up of 18 amino acids.